These T cell receptor beta chains were read from a single sample in a study of patients and donors after allogeneic stem cell transplantation. Each CDR3 protein is one row after TCRdb ran MiXCR on the RT-PCR reads. The profile shows hundreds of thousands of distinct CDR3 sequences, 16% of them singletons. The sample consisted of blood, either unsorted or a sorted T cell fraction (not recorded which). These receptors all come from a human donor who was either an allogeneic HSCT recipient or a stem cell or donor lymphocyte infusion donor (not recorded which). It is not recorded whose cells these are; they may come from a transplant donor. Both conserved end residues are part of each CDR3. The D gene is left open where the match is weak. A clone size is listed for some rows: how often the clone was seen (once, few, many), or a class if it is expanded.

j_call	clone_size	v_call	d_call	cdr3_nt	cdr3_aa
TRBJ1-3	many	TRBV12-3/TRBV12-4	TRBD1	TGTGCCAGCAGTGCTACAGGGGATGGAAACACCATATATTTT	CASSATGDGNTIYF
TRBJ2-1	many	TRBV7-2	TRBD2	TGTGCCAGCAGCTTACGGGGGGGGTTATACAATGAGCAGTTCTTC	CASSLRGGLYNEQFF
TRBJ1-5	few	TRBV21-1	.	TGTGCCAGCAGCAAAAGGCAGGGGGCAATCAATCAGCCCCAGCATTTT	CASSKRQGAINQPQHF
TRBJ2-3	few	TRBV10-3	TRBD1	TGTGCCATCAGTGGCCTCCAGGGGGCTAGCACAGATACGCAGTATTTT	CAISGLQGASTDTQYF
TRBJ1-1	.	TRBV5-1	.	TGCGCCAGCAGCTTGGGTGGGGGGCGCAGGACTGAAGCTTTCTTT	CASSLGGGRRTEAFF
TRBJ2-7	.	TRBV3-1	.	TGTGCCAGCAGCCAAGGAAACAGGGACTCCTACGAGCAGTACTTC	CASSQGNRDSYEQYF
TRBJ1-1	.	TRBV4-2	.	TGTGCCAGCAGCAGGCGGGGGCGTTTTACTGAAGCTTTCTTT	CASSRRGRFTEAFF
TRBJ2-7	few	TRBV10-3	.	TGTGCCATCAGTGAGGCCGGGGGTCCCTACGAGCAGTACTTC	CAISEAGGPYEQYF
TRBJ1-1	few	TRBV12-3/TRBV12-4	.	TGTGCCAGCAGTTTTGGGGTTAGGGCCGTTGAAGCTTTCTTT	CASSFGVRAVEAFF
TRBJ2-5	.	TRBV6-5	.	TGTGCCAGCAGTTATATTTCGAAGGAGGAGACCCAGTACTTC	CASSYISKEETQYF
TRBJ2-3	.	TRBV3-1	TRBD2	TGTGCCAGCAGTGATCACTACCAGCGGGGGCCTAGGGATACGCAGTATTTT	CASSDHYQRGPRDTQYF
TRBJ1-6	few	TRBV5-6	TRBD1	TGTGCCAGCAGCATGCTCGGTGACAGGGGGATCTATAATTCACCCCTCCACTTT	CASSMLGDRGIYNSPLHF
TRBJ2-3	.	TRBV20-1	TRBD2	TGCAGCGCCCAGGGGCGGGGGGTTACAGATACGCAGTATTTT	CSAQGRGVTDTQYF
TRBJ2-7	.	TRBV15	.	TGTGCCACCAGCAGAGATCTGGCCGAGGGTTCCTACGAGCAGTACTTC	CATSRDLAEGSYEQYF
TRBJ2-5	few	TRBV30	TRBD2	TGTGCCTGGAGGGATAGCGGGAGTTGGGAGACCCAGTACTTC	CAWRDSGSWETQYF
TRBJ2-7	few	TRBV20-1	.	TGCAGTGCTAGATCAGTGGATTTTTTCTACGAGCAGTACTTC	CSARSVDFFYEQYF
TRBJ2-7	few	TRBV20-1	TRBD1	TGCAGTGCTGGAGCTTTTGGGGGACAGTCCAACGAGCAGTACTTC	CSAGAFGGQSNEQYF
TRBJ2-7	few	TRBV3-1	TRBD2	TGTGCCAGCAGCCATTCACGGACTAGCGGACCCTACGAGCAGTACTTC	CASSHSRTSGPYEQYF
TRBJ1-2	many	TRBV12-3/TRBV12-4	.	TGTGCCAGTGGACGGGGCAGGGGTAACTATGGCTACACCTTC	CASGRGRGNYGYTF
TRBJ1-2	.	TRBV7-8	.	TGTGCCAGCAGCTTAGGGGGACTTAACTATGGCTACACCTTC	CASSLGGLNYGYTF
TRBJ2-7	.	TRBV5-1	TRBD1	TGCGCCAGCCAACCATTACCGGGACAGGGGACGGGGGAGCAGTACTTC	CASQPLPGQGTGEQYF
TRBJ2-7	many	TRBV20-1	.	TGCAGTGCTAGATCCCGGACGAGTTCCTACGAGCAGTACTTC	CSARSRTSSYEQYF
TRBJ2-5	few	TRBV11-3	.	TGTGCCAGCAGCTCGAGGACACAGCAAGAGACCCAGTACTTC	CASSSRTQQETQYF
TRBJ2-1	few	TRBV7-9	.	TGTGCCAGCAGCTGGGCGGCAGAGCAGTTCTTC	CASSWAAEQFF
TRBJ2-7	few	TRBV5-1	TRBD1	TGCGCCAGCAGCTCCCTGGGACAGGGGCCCTACGAGCAGTACTTC	CASSSLGQGPYEQYF
TRBJ2-3	few	TRBV20-1	.	TGCAGTGCTAGAAACGAGGGCTCTAGCACAGATACGCAGTATTTT	CSARNEGSSTDTQYF